A selection of T cell receptor beta chains follows, all from one sample in a study of early T cells in non-severe SARS-CoV-2 infection. TCRdb redid the calling of the 5' RACE reads with MiXCR, one entry per CDR3 protein. The table includes roughly 51,000 distinct CDR3 sequences, 6.5% to 9.5% detected once. The sequencing input was whole blood. These TCRs come from an adult who was a healthcare worker with PCR-confirmed SARS-CoV-2 infection or an uninfected control (not recorded which). Both conserved end residues are trimmed from each CDR3.

TRBV12-3/TRBV12-4	TRBJ1-5	ASSLGTGAYSNQPQH
TRBV3-1	TRBJ2-1	ASSQERDRAGYEQF
TRBV29-1	TRBJ2-3	SVESGTDTQY
TRBV12-3/TRBV12-4	TRBJ1-2	ASSFGEYGYT
TRBV4-2	TRBJ1-4	ASSQENRLNEKLF
TRBV18	TRBJ2-7	ASSPRDRYPYEQY
TRBV18	TRBJ2-2	ASSAFTASTGELF
TRBV30	TRBJ1-3	AWSPRISLSGNTIY
TRBV12-3/TRBV12-4	TRBJ2-3	ASTFLSGGADTQY
TRBV20-1	TRBJ2-7	SARDNVGRRPYEQY
TRBV4-3	TRBJ2-5	ASNKGQAKETQY
TRBV9	TRBJ2-5	ASSVGVAGSQTQY
TRBV7-9	TRBJ2-3	ASSLPPDTQY
TRBV12-3/TRBV12-4	TRBJ2-7	ASSSSPPWFGTGDYEQY
TRBV10-2	TRBJ2-6	ASKERGLGANVLT
TRBV7-2	TRBJ2-3	ASSLAFTDTQY
TRBV14	TRBJ1-1	ASSQDWGYGLNTEAF
TRBV24-1	TRBJ2-1	ATSDPAGGYNEQF
TRBV6-5	TRBJ2-7	ASSQGRLYEQY
TRBV7-6	TRBJ2-2	ASSFPAGLLTGELF
TRBV30	TRBJ2-1	AWSAQQGINEQF
TRBV7-2	TRBJ2-3	ASSRLRGALDTQY
TRBV5-1	TRBJ1-4	ASSLAGTGATNEKLF
TRBV12-3/TRBV12-4	TRBJ1-1	ASSPREGQGTEAF
TRBV6-4	TRBJ2-1	ASSPGDPNEQF
TRBV5-5	TRBJ2-4	ASSPSAAENIQY
TRBV7-9	TRBJ1-2	ASSSTDNYGYT
TRBV6-6	TRBJ1-3	ASSPRGNTIY
TRBV12-3/TRBV12-4	TRBJ2-7	ASSPTATYEQY
TRBV12-3/TRBV12-4	TRBJ2-5	ASSLYGGGETQY
TRBV5-1	TRBJ2-5	ASSLRQRVVETQY
TRBV5-5	TRBJ1-5	ASSLGSTGNQPQH
TRBV12-3/TRBV12-4	TRBJ2-4	ASSPRGLGQY
TRBV11-2	TRBJ2-1	ASSLQLAEISGNEQF
TRBV28	TRBJ1-1	ASIRPGNTEAF
TRBV2	TRBJ1-3	ASSGGKGTGNTIY
TRBV7-9	TRBJ1-2	ASSLDGTVSGYT
TRBV4-1	TRBJ1-4	ASSPGQGGLGTNEKLF
TRBV29-1	TRBJ1-1	SVNRGTEAF
TRBV11-2	TRBJ2-7	ASSLDLGPYEQY
TRBV24-1	TRBJ2-2	ATSETGGTGELF
TRBV11-2	TRBJ2-5	ASSSRLVFFEETQY
TRBV11-2	TRBJ1-2	ASSLGPHFNYGYT
TRBV20-1	TRBJ1-4	SASRGFNEKLF
TRBV12-3/TRBV12-4	TRBJ1-5	ASRSASATFNQPQH
TRBV5-1	TRBJ1-1	ASSLGRIKNTEAF
TRBV5-6	TRBJ2-1	ASSYGTGWYNEQF
TRBV20-1	TRBJ1-1	SALDGNTEAF
TRBV12-3/TRBV12-4	TRBJ2-1	ASSFGYNEQF
TRBV28	TRBJ2-5	ASRRGLQETQY
TRBV20-1	TRBJ2-7	SARVGSKSSYEQY
TRBV3-1	TRBJ1-1	ASSQDGGGGEAF